A selection of T cell receptor beta chains follows, all from one sample in a study of T cells after yellow fever vaccination. TCRdb reprocessed the 5' RACE reads with MiXCR, giving one entry per CDR3 protein. The sample consists of approximately 170,000 distinct CDR3 sequences, 9.5% to 11% of them appearing once. The specimen was CD8+ T cells sorted from PBMCs, collected 15 days after the yellow fever booster vaccination. Receptors were obtained from a man aged 18 to 30 who received the YFV17D yellow fever vaccine. The CDR3 runs from the conserved cysteine through the conserved F or W. A D gene is named only where the DNA matches it firmly. For some rows the clone size is stated as once, few or many, or as a class when expanded; others skip it.

abundance | d_gene | j_gene | v_gene | CDR3nt | CDR3aa
few | TRBD2 | TRBJ2-5 | TRBV29-1 | TGCAGCGTCCGGGGGGAAGAGACCCAGTACTTC | CSVRGEETQYF
NA | TRBD1 | TRBJ2-4 | TRBV10-3 | TGTGCCATCAGCTCGGACAGGGAATCCAAAAACATTCAGTACTTC | CAISSDRESKNIQYF
few | NA | TRBJ2-2 | TRBV12-3/TRBV12-4 | TGTGCCAGCAATGGAGGGGCTATGAACACCGGGGAGCTGTTTTTT | CASNGGAMNTGELFF
many | NA | TRBJ1-1 | TRBV7-9 | TGTGCCAGCAGCTTGCCTGGAGGGGCCACTGAAGCTTTCTTT | CASSLPGGATEAFF
NA | TRBD2 | TRBJ2-5 | TRBV7-9 | TGTGCCAGCAGCTTACGCGGCGAGCGGGGAAAAGAGACCCAGTACTTC | CASSLRGERGKETQYF
many | NA | TRBJ2-1 | TRBV12-3/TRBV12-4 | TGTGCCAGCAGTTCTCCGGGGGTGAGCTCCTACAATGAGCAGTTCTTC | CASSSPGVSSYNEQFF
NA | NA | TRBJ2-5 | TRBV6-5 | TGTGCCAGCAGTTACCTCGGCGCTGGGTTCCAAGAGACCCAGTACTTC | CASSYLGAGFQETQYF
few | TRBD1 | TRBJ2-2 | TRBV7-7 | TGTGCCAGCAGCTTAGACAGGGGTCGTTCCGGGGAGCTGTTTTTT | CASSLDRGRSGELFF
many | NA | TRBJ2-3 | TRBV12-3/TRBV12-4 | TGTGCCAGCAGTTCAGGGTGGGGCACAGATACGCAGTATTTT | CASSSGWGTDTQYF
NA | NA | TRBJ1-2 | TRBV5-1 | TGCGCCAGCAGCTTGCGTGGGGGGTCCTATGGCTACACCTTC | CASSLRGGSYGYTF
NA | NA | TRBJ2-2 | TRBV24-1 | TGTGCCACCAGTGAGGGGGCAGGGATCACCGGGGAGCTGTTTTTT | CATSEGAGITGELFF
NA | NA | TRBJ2-5 | TRBV20-1 | TGCAGTGCTAGCTTACGGGGATTAGGCCAAGAGACCCAGTACTTC | CSASLRGLGQETQYF
few | TRBD1 | TRBJ2-1 | TRBV5-6 | TGTGCCAGCAGCCTCTGGACAGGGGGGGTTGATGAGCAGTTCTTC | CASSLWTGGVDEQFF
few | TRBD1 | TRBJ1-1 | TRBV7-9 | TGTGCCAGCAGCCGGGACAGTTTGAACACTGAAGCTTTCTTT | CASSRDSLNTEAFF
NA | TRBD2 | TRBJ2-1 | TRBV9 | TGTGCCAGCAGCAGAAGCGGGGGCATGTACAATGAGCAGTTCTTC | CASSRSGGMYNEQFF
NA | NA | TRBJ1-2 | TRBV4-3 | TGCGCCAGCAGCCAGATGGGGGACCACTATGGCTACACCTTC | CASSQMGDHYGYTF
NA | NA | TRBJ2-1 | TRBV25-1 | TGTGCCAGCAGTGAATGGTCGGTGGGTTCCTACAATGAGCAGTTCTTC | CASSEWSVGSYNEQFF